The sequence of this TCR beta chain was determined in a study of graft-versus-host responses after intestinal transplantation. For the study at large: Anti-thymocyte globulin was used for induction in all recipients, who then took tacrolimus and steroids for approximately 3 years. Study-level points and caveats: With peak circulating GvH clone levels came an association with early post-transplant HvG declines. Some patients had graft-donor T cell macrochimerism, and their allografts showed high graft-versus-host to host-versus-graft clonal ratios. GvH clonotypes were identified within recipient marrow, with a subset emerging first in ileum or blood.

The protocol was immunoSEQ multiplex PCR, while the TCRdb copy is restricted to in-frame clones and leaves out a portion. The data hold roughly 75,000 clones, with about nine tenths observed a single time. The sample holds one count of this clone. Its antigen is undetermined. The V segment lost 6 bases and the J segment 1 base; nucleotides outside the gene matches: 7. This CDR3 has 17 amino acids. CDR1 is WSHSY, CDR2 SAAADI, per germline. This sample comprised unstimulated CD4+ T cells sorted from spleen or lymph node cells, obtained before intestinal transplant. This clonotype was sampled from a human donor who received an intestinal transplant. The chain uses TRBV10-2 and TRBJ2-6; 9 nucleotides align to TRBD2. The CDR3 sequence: CASRNSGGLSGANVLTF. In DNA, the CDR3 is TGCGCCAGCAGGAATAGCGGGGGTCTGTCTGGGGCCAACGTCCTGACTTTC.